Below, 15 T cell receptor beta chains from the same sample are listed, as sequenced in a study of blood T cells in healthy people across ages. A second PCR, run for about 7 to 11 cycles, used a sample-barcoded 5' primer plus a J-beta primer mix. One entry per CDR3 protein results from TCRdb running MiXCR on the 5' RACE reads. The repertoire holds about 840,000 distinct CDR3 sequences, 25% to 30% seen once, with roughly 10% in the top ten. The same data also went into a second study, on T cells of mothers and their children.

The specimen sequenced was blood. The receptors were sampled from a woman in her forties in good health.

This chain uses TRBV12-3 or TRBV12-4 with TRBJ1-1; 7 bases agree with TRBD1. This CDR3 is 15 amino acids long. Trimming cost V 5 bases and J 4 bases; bases outside gene matches: 10. The chain's CDR3 is CASSRTGDRSTEAFF. The CDR3 DNA follows: TGTGCCAGCAGTCGTACCGGGGACAGAAGCACTGAAGCTTTCTTT.

In this sample, this clonotype turned up many times. This sequence joins TRBV7-2 and TRBJ2-3; TRBD1 aligns across 7 bases. The CDR3 has 14 amino acids. Looked up from germline, CDR1 is SGHTA and CDR2 is FQGNSA. With 5 bases clipped from V and 1 base from J, the junction kept 3 bases outside the gene matches. The CDR3, as DNA: TGTGCCAGCAGCCATGGACAGGGCACAGATACGCAGTATTTT. It codes for CASSHGQGTDTQYF. The full variable domain, its missing parts supplied by reference TRBV7-2 and TRBJ2-3, is GAGVSQSPSNKVTEKGKDVELRCDPISGHTALYWYRQSLGQGLEFLIYFQGNSAPDKSGLPSDRFSAERTGGSVSTLTIQRTQQEDSAVYLCASSHGQGTDTQYFGPGTRLTVL.

This clonotype occurred once. The rearrangement links TRBV9 to TRBJ2-7; a weak D match, TRBD2 (7 bases). The last part of the DNA fits TRBJ2-5 better; the J call may be wrong. Germline V gene data show CDR1 as SGDLS and CDR2 as YYNGEE. This CDR3 spans 14 amino acids. The CDR3 coding sequence is TGTGCCAGCAGCGTAGGGGGGGGCCTAGAGACCCAGTACTTC. Translating gives CASSVGGGLETQYF.

This rearrangement joins TRBV6-4 to TRBJ1-5; D ambiguous. The CDR3 spans 9 residues. CDR1 is MRHNA, CDR2 SNTAGT, per germline. V gave up 4 bases and J gave up 11 bases, with 3 bases separating them. The CDR3 DNA reads TGTGCCAGCAGTGTGGCCCAGCATTTT. It translates to CASSVAQHF.

This clonotype was detected a few times. V and J are TRBV12-3 or TRBV12-4 and TRBJ1-6; D uncertain. With 5 bases removed from V and 7 bases from J, the gap between germline ends came to 15 bases. This CDR3 contains 15 residues. The CDR3 region is CASSPLRMGNSPLHF. The CDR3 DNA reads as TGTGCCAGCAGTCCGCTCCGAATGGGGAATTCACCCCTCCACTTT.

As concerns this clonotype: Possible read error: a much larger clone is one base away. The chain is built from TRBV7-9 and TRBJ2-1; D call uncertain. V was clipped by 5 bases and J by 10 bases, with 15 bases between them. This CDR3 is 13 amino acids long. CDR1 and CDR2 from the germline V gene are SEHNR and FQNEAQ (reference sequence). The DNA of the CDR3 is TGTGCCAGCAGCCCAAACAGAGACTCCGAGCAGTTCTTC. It encodes CASSPNRDSEQFF.

This clonotype has a handful of counts. This chain joins TRBV2 and TRBJ2-1; 13 bases map to TRBD2. Per germline, CDR1 SNHLY and CDR2 FYNNEI. CDR3 length: 15 residues. V gave up 7 bases and J gave up 6 bases; unmatched junction bases: 6. The DNA of the CDR3 is TGTGCCAGCATGGGGACTAGCGGGGTCTCCAATGAGCAGTTCTTC. As protein: CASMGTSGVSNEQFF.

This clonotype was seen many times. This sequence joins TRBV2 and TRBJ2-7; TRBD2 aligns across 11 bases. There are 14 residues in the CDR3. CDR1 is SNHLY, CDR2 FYNNEI, per germline. J lost 3 bases, V lost 5 bases, and 3 bases had no gene match. Here the CDR3 reads CASSQTSGGYEQYF. In nucleotides, the CDR3 is TGTGCCAGCAGTCAAACTAGCGGGGGCTACGAGCAGTACTTC.

The V and J genes are TRBV6-6 and TRBJ2-3; D perhaps matches TRBD1 (5 bases). In germline, CDR1 is MNHNY, CDR2 SVGAGI (reference sequence). The CDR3 covers 16 residues. V lost 6 bases, J lost 2 bases, and 18 bases lay in between. CDR3 protein: CASRNTGRGLTDTQYF. The CDR3 DNA reads as TGTGCCAGCAGGAATACGGGTAGGGGCCTCACAGATACGCAGTATTTT.

This clonotype was seen a few times. This chain connects TRBV20-1 to TRBJ1-5, with 8 nucleotides matching TRBD1. The V gene end was trimmed by 6 bases and the J gene end by 4 bases; junction bases not matched to a gene: 5. Germline CDR1 is DFQATT and CDR2 is SNEGSKA (reference sequence). This CDR3 region has 13 residues. This chain's CDR3 is CSAKDRANQPQHF. The CDR3, as DNA: TGCAGTGCCAAGGACAGGGCTAATCAGCCCCAGCATTTT.

This clonotype was seen many times. The rearrangement links TRBV20-1 to TRBJ1-6; 10 bases match TRBD1. The V gene end was trimmed by 0 bases and the J gene end by 8 bases; junction bases not matched to a gene: 10. CDR3 length: 17 amino acids. Looked up from germline, CDR1 is DFQATT and CDR2 is SNEGSKA (reference sequence). In nucleotides, the CDR3 is TGCAGTGCTAGAGATGGGCGGGGACAGGGGACCTATTCACCCCTCCACTTT. The encoded protein is CSARDGRGQGTYSPLHF.

This clonotype has a count of ten or more. The J gene is TRBJ1-2, the V gene TRBV6-6, with 8 positions matching TRBD1. Germline V gene data show CDR1 as MNHNY and CDR2 as SVGAGI (reference sequence). There are 18 residues in the CDR3. Trimming took 0 bases from V and 3 from J; bases not matched to a gene: 12. CDR3 in DNA: TGTGCCAGCAGTTACTCCTTCTACAGGGGGTCGGGTGACTATGGCTACACCTTC. Amino acid sequence: CASSYSFYRGSGDYGYTF.

In the case of this clonotype: A much larger clone is a single base away; this may be a read error. The chain couples TRBV5-6 to TRBJ2-5, with D uncertain. The V gene's germline CDR1 is SGHDT and CDR2 YYEEEE. This CDR3 is 14 amino acids long. Here the CDR3 reads CASSLEVYQEAQYF. The CDR3, as DNA: TGTGCCAGCAGCTTGGAGGTATACCAAGAGGCCCAGTACTTC.

The J gene is TRBJ1-5, the V gene TRBV15, with D possibly being TRBD1 (5 bases). Germline-derived CDR1 and CDR2 are LNHNV and YYDKDF (reference sequence). Trimming shortened V by 3 bases and J by 0 bases, and 6 bases separated the two germline ends. This CDR3 has 14 amino acids. CDR3 DNA: TGTGCCACCAGCAGCGACAGTAGCAATCAGCCCCAGCATTTT. This sequence encodes CATSSDSSNQPQHF. Together with reference TRBV15 and TRBJ1-5, the CDR3 gives the full variable domain: DAMVIQNPRYQVTQFGKPVTLSCSQTLNHNVMYWYQQKSSQAPKLLFHYYDKDFNNEADTPDNFQSRRPNTSFCFLDIRSPGLGDTAMYLCATSSDSSNQPQHFGDGTRLSIL.

The J gene is TRBJ2-7, the V gene TRBV30, with D possibly being TRBD1 or TRBD2 (5 bases each). Per germline, CDR1 GTSNPN and CDR2 SVGIG (reference sequence). V was shortened by 5 bases and J by 0 bases, with 8 bases between the two germline ends. There are 12 residues in the CDR3. In nucleotides, the CDR3 is TGTGCCTGGGGGACCGTCTCCTACGAGCAGTACTTC. Its translation: CAWGTVSYEQYF.